The source of this T cell receptor beta chain is a study of graft-versus-host responses after intestinal transplantation. Note on this clone: Its target is unknown.

Per germline, CDR1 SGHNT and CDR2 YENEEA. V was shortened by 1 base and J by 5 bases, with 27 bases between the two germline ends. The CDR3 contains 20 residues. Study observations and caveats: Early post-transplant HvG declines showed an association with peak circulating GvH clone levels. GvH clones were identified in recipient marrow, with some first appearing in ileum or blood.

Produced via immunoSEQ multiplex PCR; TCRdb's table is partial and in-frame only. Here the sample spans approximately 49,000 clones, about 89% being singletons. The rearrangement joins TRBV11-3 to TRBJ1-5; tentatively, D is TRBD1 (5 bases). Specimen: unstimulated CD4+ T cells sorted from spleen or lymph node cells, collected before transplant. This sequence originates from a human donor who was the organ donor for an intestinal transplant. The DNA of the CDR3 is TGTGCCAGCAGCTTAGCACCCGGGCGAAGGTCTCCCGGGGGGGATCAGCCCCAGCATTTT. Amino acids: CASSLAPGRRSPGGDQPQHF.